This paragraph reports one T cell receptor (beta chain). Its antigen is undetermined. This CDR3 is built from 14 residues. V shed 2 bases, J shed 5 bases, and the junction held 5 bases outside the gene matches. CDR1 SGHDT and CDR2 YYEEEE come from the germline V gene. 60 Vbeta and 13 Jbeta primers were used in PCR. Data came from immunoSEQ multiplex PCR; TCRdb stores just in-frame clones and leaves some out. This listing includes about 170,000 clones. The sample originates from a study of cytomegalovirus exposure and HLA in healthy donors. Regarding the study as a whole: There were about 160 TCR beta chains listed as cytomegalovirus-associated. A prior analysis recorded that most TCR beta V segments were productive about 90% or about 30% of the time.

The V gene is TRBV5-6, the J gene TRBJ1-2; the match to TRBD1 covers 8 bases. The material sequenced was PBMCs. The clonotype comes from a woman between 18 and 30 years old in good health and CMV-seropositive. The CDR3 coding sequence is TGTGCCAGCAGCTTCGACAGGGGTTCTTATGGCTACACCTTC. The encoded protein is CASSFDRGSYGYTF.